This T cell receptor (beta chain) comes out of a study of early T cells in non-severe SARS-CoV-2 infection. Whole-study results and caveats: VDJdb-based matching was biased toward anti-spike CD8 responses and missed private and CD4 specificities.

This clonotype was picked up a small number of times. Its antigen remains unknown. TCRdb redid the calling of the 5' RACE reads with MiXCR, one entry per CDR3 protein. The sample consists of approximately 71,000 distinct CDR3 sequences, 10% to 15% of them appearing once. This CDR3 has 16 amino acids. CDR1 and CDR2 from the germline V gene are SEHNR and FQNEAQ (reference sequence). The V segment lost 0 bases and the J segment 4 bases; nucleotides outside the gene matches: 8. The genes are TRBV7-9 and TRBJ2-7, with 8 bases that match TRBD2. This sequence originates from an adult who was a healthcare worker with PCR-confirmed SARS-CoV-2 infection or an uninfected control (not recorded which). Sequenced input: whole blood. The CDR3 nucleotides are TGTGCCAGCAGCTTAGCCCCGGGAGGGAAGACTTACGAGCAGTACTTC. It codes for CASSLAPGGKTYEQYF.